The 29 T cell receptor beta chains presented below share a single source sample, sequenced in a study of T-cell reconstitution after alpha-beta-depleted transplantation in children. Preparation of the TCRbeta library involved a method that used unique molecular identifiers. One entry per CDR3 protein results from TCRdb running MiXCR on the PCR reads. Here the sample spans around 200,000 distinct CDR3 sequences, roughly 6.8% being singletons. The sequencing used PBMCs from the stem cell graft donor, collected from the stem cell graft. The receptor set was obtained from a human donor who donated a stem cell graft to a child with Wiskott-Aldrich syndrome.

This clonotype showed up just a few times. The rearrangement joins TRBV28 to TRBJ1-4; the D gene is possibly TRBD1 (6 bases). The germline gives CDR1 MDHEN, CDR2 SYDVKM. The V end was cut by 5 bases, the J end by 8 bases, with 15 bases between. CDR3 length: 14 amino acids. The CDR3 DNA reads TGTGCCAGCAGTCTCAGGGGCAAGGACGAAAAACTGTTTTTT. It codes for CASSLRGKDEKLFF. The variable domain in full, completed from reference TRBV28 and TRBJ1-4, reads DVKVTQSSRYLVKRTGEKVFLECVQDMDHENMFWYRQDPGLGLRLIYFSYDVKMKEKGDIPEGYSVSREKKERFSLILESASTNQTSMYLCASSLRGKDEKLFFGSGTQLSVL.

This clonotype was detected ten times or more. The chain joins TRBV10-3 to TRBJ1-5; D is possibly TRBD1 (5 bases). Trimming took off 10 bases at V and 7 bases at J, with 17 bases between the two ends. Germline CDR1 and CDR2: ENHRY and SYGVKD. The CDR3 is 13 residues long. CDR3 in DNA: TGTGCCACAAGCACAGGATTGGGCCAGCCCCAGCATTTT. Protein product: CATSTGLGQPQHF.

This clonotype came up a few times. This chain connects TRBV5-4 to TRBJ2-2, with TRBD1 matching over 10 bases. J gave up 4 bases and V 4 bases, and 7 bases lay outside the gene matches. This CDR3 comprises 16 residues. In germline, CDR1 is SGHNT, CDR2 YYREEE (reference sequence). Here the CDR3 DNA reads TGTGCCAGCAGCCCACGCCGGGACAGGGGCACCGGGGAGCTGTTTTTT. Its protein is CASSPRRDRGTGELFF.

This clonotype was detected many times. The chain is built from TRBV5-1 and TRBJ2-1; 7 bases line up with TRBD2. This CDR3 region has 16 residues. Losses at the gene ends were 0 bases for V and 7 bases for J; bases not matched to a gene: 10. The germline V gene has CDR1 SGHRS and CDR2 YFSETQ. CDR3 amino acids: CASSLAVAGAGNEQFF. CDR3 in DNA: TGCGCCAGCAGCTTGGCCGTCGCGGGAGCAGGGAATGAGCAGTTCTTC. Based on the CDR3 plus reference TRBV5-1 and TRBJ2-1, the full variable domain is KAGVTQTPRYLIKTRGQQVTLSCSPISGHRSVSWYQQTPGQGLQFLFEYFSETQRNKGNFPGRFSGRQFSNSRSEMNVSTLELGDSALYLCASSLAVAGAGNEQFFGPGTRLTVL.

This clonotype occurred many times. V and J are TRBV12-3 or TRBV12-4 and TRBJ2-7; D possibly matches TRBD1 or TRBD2 (5 bases each). V shed 6 bases and J shed 12 bases, with 15 bases lying between them. The CDR3 consists of 11 residues. This CDR3 is CASSPGTPRYF. In nucleotides, the CDR3 is TGTGCCAGCAGCCCAGGGACCCCCAGGTACTTC.

This clonotype was recorded many times. The V and J genes are TRBV5-1 and TRBJ2-1; D remains unclear. There are 15 residues in the CDR3. Trimming left V 0 bases short and J 8 bases short, with 15 bases between. Germline CDR1 and CDR2: SGHRS and YFSETQ. The CDR3 sequence: CASSLADTLGDEQFF. The CDR3, as DNA: TGCGCCAGCAGCTTGGCCGATACCCTAGGTGATGAGCAGTTCTTC. Drawing the rest from reference TRBV5-1 and TRBJ2-1, the complete variable domain is KAGVTQTPRYLIKTRGQQVTLSCSPISGHRSVSWYQQTPGQGLQFLFEYFSETQRNKGNFPGRFSGRQFSNSRSEMNVSTLELGDSALYLCASSLADTLGDEQFFGPGTRLTVL.

The V and J genes are TRBV5-6 and TRBJ2-7, with 8 bases lining up with TRBD1. CDR3 length: 14 amino acids. V shed 9 bases, J shed 6 bases, and the junction held 14 bases outside the gene matches. Per germline, CDR1 SGHDT and CDR2 YYEEEE. CDR3 coding DNA: TGTGCCATCGGCCCTGGGACAGGCGGCGGCGAGCAGTACTTC. Protein: CAIGPGTGGGEQYF.

Of note for this clonotype: This may be a read error, as it is one base from a much larger clone. The gene calls are TRBV12-3 or TRBV12-4 and TRBJ2-4; a possible D gene is TRBD1 (6 bases). The CDR3 loop spans 15 amino acids. The CDR3: CASSSQTGTKNTQYF. The DNA for the CDR3 is TGTGCCAGCAGTTCGCAGACAGGCACCAAAAACACTCAGTACTTC.

This clonotype was counted between two and nine times. The V call is TRBV9, the J call TRBJ2-1; D might be TRBD2 (6 bases). Germline values: CDR1 SGDLS, CDR2 YYNGEE. The CDR3 extends over 14 amino acids. V was clipped by 0 bases and J by 9 bases, with 13 bases between them. CDR3 protein: CASSVAGVKAEQFF. CDR3 sequence (DNA): TGTGCCAGCAGCGTAGCGGGAGTGAAAGCTGAGCAGTTCTTC.

This clonotype showed up many times. The gene calls are TRBV9 and TRBJ2-1; D perhaps matches TRBD1 (7 bases). The CDR3 runs 15 residues. Trimming cost V 8 bases and J 0 bases, with 15 bases left between them. The germline CDR1 and CDR2 sequences are SGDLS and YYNGEE. Here the CDR3 reads CASASGGSSYNEQFF. Written as DNA, the CDR3 is TGTGCCAGTGCCTCAGGGGGGAGCTCCTACAATGAGCAGTTCTTC.

This clonotype was counted ten times or more. The rearrangement links TRBV3-1 to TRBJ2-4, with D perhaps assigned TRBD1 or TRBD2 (5 bases each). Germline V gives CDR1 LGHDT, CDR2 YNNKEL (reference sequence). V lost 1 base and J 2 bases, leaving 9 bases between the germline ends. The CDR3 length is 15 residues. The CDR3 is CASSQGTGPKNIQYF. The DNA for the CDR3 is TGTGCCAGCAGCCAAGGAACGGGACCCAAAAACATTCAGTACTTC.

This clonotype was recorded at least ten times. The CDR3 DNA reads TGTGCCAGCAGTCGCGAAACTGGACTAGCGGGAGGCGTTTACAATGAGCAGTTCTTC. This translates into CASSRETGLAGGVYNEQFF. V usage is TRBV3-1 and J usage is TRBJ2-1; 14 bases line up with TRBD2. Germline V gene sequence: CDR1 LGHDT, CDR2 YNNKEL (reference sequence). The CDR3 spans 19 residues. After removal of 6 bases from V and 4 bases from J, the junction contained 14 bases not matched to a gene.

This clonotype has a count of ten or more. This chain joins TRBV11-3 and TRBJ2-7; 8 nucleotides match TRBD1. Germline CDR1 SGHNT, CDR2 YENEEA. The CDR3 contains 13 residues. V dropped 5 bases and J dropped 7; count of bases not matched to a gene: 7. The CDR3 loop reads CASSRTGLGEQYF. For the CDR3, the DNA is TGTGCCAGCAGCCGGACAGGGTTAGGTGAGCAGTACTTC.

This clonotype occurred many times. V and J are TRBV6-5 and TRBJ2-2, with D perhaps matching TRBD1 (5 bases). This CDR3 spans 13 amino acids. Trimming left V 6 bases short and J 7 bases short, with 12 bases between. Per the germline V gene, CDR1 is MNHEY and CDR2 is SVGAGI. The CDR3 sequence is CASRRRGNGELFF. The CDR3 nucleotides read TGTGCCAGCAGGAGAAGGGGTAACGGGGAGCTGTTTTTT.

This clonotype was counted ten times or more. The chain is built from TRBV7-7 and TRBJ2-1; D not certain. This CDR3 is built from 14 residues. The V gene's germline CDR1 is SSHAT and CDR2 FNYEAQ (reference sequence). The V and J ends lost 5 bases and 9 bases respectively, with 17 bases between them. CDR3 DNA: TGTGCCAGCAGCCAGGCTAGTATGGGAAGTGAGCAGTTCTTC. Protein product: CASSQASMGSEQFF.

There are many counts of this clonotype. The chain carries TRBV20-1 and TRBJ1-2, with unresolved D. Per germline, CDR1 DFQATT and CDR2 SNEGSKA (reference sequence). The length of the CDR3 is 13 residues. V lost 2 bases, J lost 0 bases, and 7 bases lay in between. For the CDR3, the DNA is TGCAGTGCTAGATACACTCCTAACTATGGCTACACCTTC. Translation: CSARYTPNYGYTF.

This clonotype was seen repeatedly, ten times or more. CDR3 in amino acids: CASSTGLSTGELFF. The CDR3, as DNA: TGTGCCAGCAGCACGGGGCTTAGCACCGGGGAGCTGTTTTTT. This chain connects TRBV7-9 to TRBJ2-2, with D tentatively TRBD1 or TRBD2 (5 bases each). The CDR3 length is 14 residues. V lost 5 bases and J 4 bases, leaving 11 bases between the germline ends. Germline V gives CDR1 SEHNR, CDR2 FQNEAQ (reference sequence).

This clonotype was detected many times. The rearrangement uses TRBV6-5 and TRBJ2-1, with D perhaps given as TRBD1 or TRBD2 (7 bases each). CDR3 length equals 15 residues. V gave up 6 bases and J gave up 5 bases, with 17 bases separating them. From germline, CDR1 is MNHEY and CDR2 SVGAGI. The chain's CDR3 is CASSIGQAGDNEQFF. CDR3 coding DNA: TGTGCCAGCAGCATCGGACAGGCGGGGGACAATGAGCAGTTCTTC.

This clonotype was observed many times. The V gene is TRBV18, the J gene TRBJ2-1; maybe TRBD1 (5 bases). The length of the CDR3 is 15 residues. Germline assignment: CDR1 KGHSH and CDR2 LQKENI. Trimming cost V 2 bases and J 4 bases, with 12 bases left between them. CDR3 nucleotides: TGTGCCAGCTCACCAATAACAGGTCAATACAATGAGCAGTTCTTC. It specifies CASSPITGQYNEQFF. The whole variable domain, filled in from reference TRBV18 and TRBJ2-1, reads NAGVMQNPRHLVRRRGQEARLRCSPMKGHSHVYWYRQLPEEGLKFMVYLQKENIIDESGMPKERFSAEFPKEGPSILRIQQVVRGDSAAYFCASSPITGQYNEQFFGPGTRLTVL.

The gene calls are TRBV3-1 and TRBJ2-4; possibly TRBD2 for D (5 bases). With 4 bases removed from V and 1 base from J, the gap between germline ends came to 11 bases. The CDR3 has 15 amino acids. Per the germline V gene, CDR1 is LGHDT and CDR2 is YNNKEL (reference sequence). CDR3 in amino acids: CASSRGRWAKNIQYF. The DNA of the CDR3 is TGTGCCAGCAGCCGAGGGCGCTGGGCCAAAAACATTCAGTACTTC.

The chain couples TRBV18 to TRBJ2-6; perhaps D is TRBD1 or TRBD2 (5 bases each). This CDR3 is 15 amino acids long. Trimming took 5 bases from V and 4 from J, leaving 12 bases between them. CDR1 is KGHSH and CDR2 is LQKENI in the germline V gene. The CDR3 sequence is CASSEGLVGANVLTF. The CDR3, as DNA: TGTGCCAGCTCAGAGGGGTTAGTCGGGGCCAACGTCCTGACTTTC. The full variable domain, with the rest looked up from reference TRBV18 and TRBJ2-6, is NAGVMQNPRHLVRRRGQEARLRCSPMKGHSHVYWYRQLPEEGLKFMVYLQKENIIDESGMPKERFSAEFPKEGPSILRIQQVVRGDSAAYFCASSEGLVGANVLTFGAGSRLTVL.

This clonotype was seen many times. V and J are TRBV20-1 and TRBJ2-1, with 9 bases lining up with TRBD2. V lost 5 bases to trimming and J lost 10 bases; unmatched junction nucleotides: 12. The CDR3 has 14 amino acids. Germline lookup yields CDR1 DFQATT and CDR2 SNEGSKA (reference sequence). The CDR3 loop is CSARLAGPEGEQFF. The CDR3 coding sequence is TGCAGTGCTCGTCTAGCGGGGCCCGAGGGCGAGCAGTTCTTC.

This clonotype came up many times. The rearrangement joins TRBV28 to TRBJ2-7; no definite D call. Trimming removed 5 bases at V and 2 bases at J, with 13 bases between. The germline V gene encodes CDR1 MDHEN and CDR2 SYDVKM. This CDR3 is 14 amino acids long. In nucleotides, the CDR3 is TGTGCCAGCAGTCCCGGGCAGGCGACCTACGAGCAGTACTTC. Its protein product is CASSPGQATYEQYF.

This clonotype was observed a handful of times. This chain's CDR3 is CASSPDRLTQYF. In DNA, the CDR3 is TGTGCCAGCAGCCCAGATCGCCTTACGCAGTATTTT. This chain links TRBV3-1 with TRBJ2-3; D uncertain. V gave up 4 bases and J gave up 8 bases, with 10 bases separating them. This CDR3 contains 12 residues. In germline, CDR1 is LGHDT, CDR2 YNNKEL (reference sequence).

This clonotype was recorded many times. The chain carries TRBV5-1 and TRBJ2-1, with unresolved D. This CDR3 contains 13 residues. Between the trimmed V and J ends, which lost 1 base and 5 bases, there was a span of 7 bases. Germline assignment: CDR1 SGHRS and CDR2 YFSETQ. The CDR3 sequence: CASSLNSDNEQFF. The CDR3 coding sequence is TGCGCCAGCAGCTTGAACAGCGACAATGAGCAGTTCTTC.

Ten or more counts support this clonotype. The rearrangement uses TRBV7-8 and TRBJ2-7, with D perhaps TRBD1 (6 bases). Germline V gene data show CDR1 as SGHVS and CDR2 as FQNEAQ. This CDR3 spans 13 amino acids. CDR3 bases: TGTGCTACCATGACAGGCAGCGCCTACGAGCAGTACTTC. It yields the protein CATMTGSAYEQYF.

This clonotype appeared many times. CDR3 bases: TGTGCCAGCAGCATAGCTGAGTGGGATACGCAGTATTTT. Its protein is CASSIAEWDTQYF. V is TRBV12-3 or TRBV12-4 and J is TRBJ2-3, with unresolved D. This CDR3 contains 13 residues. V dropped 6 bases and J dropped 6 bases, with 13 bases sitting between them.

Many counts were recorded for this clonotype. This chain connects TRBV12-3 or TRBV12-4 to TRBJ1-2, with a possible D match to TRBD1 (5 bases). Trimming removed 0 bases from V and 6 bases from J, with 5 bases in between. The CDR3 is 12 amino acids. CDR3 DNA: TGTGCCAGCAGTTTAGCAGGGGATGGCTACACCTTC. Amino acid sequence: CASSLAGDGYTF.

V and J are TRBV12-3 or TRBV12-4 and TRBJ2-3; no definite D call. Trimming stripped 5 bases from V and 7 bases from J, with 10 bases between. CDR3 length equals 12 residues. The CDR3 bases are TGTGCCAGCAGTCCGAACCGAAATACGCAGTATTTT. Amino acid sequence: CASSPNRNTQYF.